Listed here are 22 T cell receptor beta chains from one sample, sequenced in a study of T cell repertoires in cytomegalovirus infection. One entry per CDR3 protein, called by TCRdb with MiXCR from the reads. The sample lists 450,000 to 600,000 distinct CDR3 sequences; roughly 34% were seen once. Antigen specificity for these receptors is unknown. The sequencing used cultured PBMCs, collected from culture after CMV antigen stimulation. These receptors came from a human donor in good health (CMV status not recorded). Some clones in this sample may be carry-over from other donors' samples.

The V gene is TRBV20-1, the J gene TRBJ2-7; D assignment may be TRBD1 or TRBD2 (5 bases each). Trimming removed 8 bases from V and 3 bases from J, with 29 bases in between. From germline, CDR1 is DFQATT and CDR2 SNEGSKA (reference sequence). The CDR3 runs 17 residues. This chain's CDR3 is CSSTGTGKHQLGYEQYF. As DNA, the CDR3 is TGCAGTTCGACCGGGACCGGGAAGCACCAGCTAGGCTACGAGCAGTACTTC.

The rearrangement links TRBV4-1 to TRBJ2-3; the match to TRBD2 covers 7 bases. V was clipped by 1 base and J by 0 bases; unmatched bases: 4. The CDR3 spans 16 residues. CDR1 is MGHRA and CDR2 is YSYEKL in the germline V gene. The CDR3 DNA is TGCGCCAGCAGCCAAGCTCAGACTAGCAGCACAGATACGCAGTATTTT. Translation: CASSQAQTSSTDTQYF.

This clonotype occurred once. CDR3 in amino acids: CASSLREGVAVTETQYF. Here the CDR3 DNA reads TGTGCCAGCAGTTTACGGGAAGGGGTAGCAGTCACGGAGACCCAGTACTTC. The chain joins TRBV28 to TRBJ2-5, with D tentatively TRBD1 or TRBD2 (5 bases each). Germline V gene sequence: CDR1 MDHEN, CDR2 SYDVKM. The CDR3 sequence is 17 residues long. Between the trimmed V and J ends, which lost 2 bases and 5 bases, there was a span of 21 bases.

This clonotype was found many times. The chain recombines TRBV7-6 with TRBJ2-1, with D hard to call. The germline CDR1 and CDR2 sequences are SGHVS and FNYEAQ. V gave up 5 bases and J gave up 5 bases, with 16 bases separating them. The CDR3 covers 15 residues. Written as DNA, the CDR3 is TGTGCCAGCAGCCCGCACCGGTTAGCCCACAATGAGCAGTTCTTC. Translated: CASSPHRLAHNEQFF.

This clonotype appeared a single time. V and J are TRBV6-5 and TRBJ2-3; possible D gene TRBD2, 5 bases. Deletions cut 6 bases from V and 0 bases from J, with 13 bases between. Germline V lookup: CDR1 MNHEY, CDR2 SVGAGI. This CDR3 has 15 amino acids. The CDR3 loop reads CASRPRGPSTDTQYF. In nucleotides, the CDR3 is TGTGCCAGCAGACCTCGGGGTCCTAGCACAGATACGCAGTATTTT.

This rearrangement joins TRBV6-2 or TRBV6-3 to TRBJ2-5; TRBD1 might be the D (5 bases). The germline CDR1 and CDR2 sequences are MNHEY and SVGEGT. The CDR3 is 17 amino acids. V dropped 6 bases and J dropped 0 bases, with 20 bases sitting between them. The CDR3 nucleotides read TGTGCCAGCAGCAAGTACAGGAATGCCAAGTACCAAGAGACCCAGTACTTC. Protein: CASSKYRNAKYQETQYF.

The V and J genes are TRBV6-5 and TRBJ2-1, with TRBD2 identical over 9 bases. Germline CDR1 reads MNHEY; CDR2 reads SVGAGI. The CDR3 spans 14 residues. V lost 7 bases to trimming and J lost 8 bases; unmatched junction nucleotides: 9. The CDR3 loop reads CASIKAGGKDEQFF. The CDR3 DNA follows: TGTGCCAGCATTAAAGCGGGAGGTAAGGATGAGCAGTTCTTC.

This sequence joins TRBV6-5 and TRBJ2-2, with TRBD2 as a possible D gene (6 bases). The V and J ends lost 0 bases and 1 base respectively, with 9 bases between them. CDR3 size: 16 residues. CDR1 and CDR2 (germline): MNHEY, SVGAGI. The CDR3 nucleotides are TGTGCCAGCAGTTACTCTGTGGGACTGAACACCGGGGAGCTGTTTTTT. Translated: CASSYSVGLNTGELFF.

Here the CDR3 reads CASSRWTGRYEQYF. The CDR3 DNA reads TGTGCCAGCAGCCGATGGACAGGGCGGTACGAGCAGTACTTC. J is TRBJ2-7 and V is TRBV5-6; 8 bases are shared with TRBD1. The CDR3 runs 14 residues. V shed 4 bases and J 4 bases; nucleotides not matched to a gene: 7. CDR1 is SGHDT, CDR2 YYEEEE, per germline.

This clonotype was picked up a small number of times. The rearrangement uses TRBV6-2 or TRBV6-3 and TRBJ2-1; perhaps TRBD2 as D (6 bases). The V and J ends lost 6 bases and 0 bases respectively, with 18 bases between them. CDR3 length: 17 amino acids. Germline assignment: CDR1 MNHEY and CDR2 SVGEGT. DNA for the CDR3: TGTGCCAGCAGCCCCGTTTCGGCCGGGAGCTCCTACAATGAGCAGTTCTTC. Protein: CASSPVSAGSSYNEQFF.

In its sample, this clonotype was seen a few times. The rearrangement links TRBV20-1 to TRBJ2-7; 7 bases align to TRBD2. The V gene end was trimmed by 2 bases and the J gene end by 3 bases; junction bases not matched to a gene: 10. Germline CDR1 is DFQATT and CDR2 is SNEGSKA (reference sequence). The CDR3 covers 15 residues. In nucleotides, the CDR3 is TGCAGTGCTAGAACACCCGGGACTACACTCTACGAGCAGTACTTC. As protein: CSARTPGTTLYEQYF.

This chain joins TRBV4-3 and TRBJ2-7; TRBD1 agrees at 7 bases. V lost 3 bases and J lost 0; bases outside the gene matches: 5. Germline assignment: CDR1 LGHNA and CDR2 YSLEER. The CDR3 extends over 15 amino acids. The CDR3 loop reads CASSQGTASSYEQYF. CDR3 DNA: TGCGCCAGCAGCCAGGGGACAGCAAGCTCCTACGAGCAGTACTTC.

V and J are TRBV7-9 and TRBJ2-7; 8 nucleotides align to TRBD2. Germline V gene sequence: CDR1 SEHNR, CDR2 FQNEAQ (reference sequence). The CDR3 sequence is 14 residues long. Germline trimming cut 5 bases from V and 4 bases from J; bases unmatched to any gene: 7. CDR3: CASSADSGAYEQYV. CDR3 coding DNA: TGTGCCAGCAGCGCGGATAGCGGGGCGTACGAGCAGTACGTC.

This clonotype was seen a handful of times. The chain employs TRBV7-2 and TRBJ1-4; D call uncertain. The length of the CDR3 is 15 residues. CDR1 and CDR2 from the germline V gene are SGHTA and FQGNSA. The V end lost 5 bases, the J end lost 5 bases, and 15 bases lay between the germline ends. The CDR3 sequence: CASSPRTQLNEKLFF. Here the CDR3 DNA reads TGTGCCAGCAGCCCGAGGACCCAGCTAAATGAAAAACTGTTTTTT.

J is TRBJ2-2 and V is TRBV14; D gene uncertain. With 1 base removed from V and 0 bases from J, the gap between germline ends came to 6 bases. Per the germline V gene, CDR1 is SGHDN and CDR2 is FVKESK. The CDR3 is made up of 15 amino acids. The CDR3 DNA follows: TGTGCCAGCAGCCAAGTTAGGGCGAACACCGGGGAGCTGTTTTTT. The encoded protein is CASSQVRANTGELFF.

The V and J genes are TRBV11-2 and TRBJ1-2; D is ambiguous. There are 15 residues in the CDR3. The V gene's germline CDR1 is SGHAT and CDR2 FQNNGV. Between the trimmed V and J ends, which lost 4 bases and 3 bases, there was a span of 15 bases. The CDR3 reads CASSWSSSQDYGYTF. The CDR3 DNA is TGTGCCAGCAGCTGGTCGAGTTCCCAGGACTATGGCTACACCTTC.

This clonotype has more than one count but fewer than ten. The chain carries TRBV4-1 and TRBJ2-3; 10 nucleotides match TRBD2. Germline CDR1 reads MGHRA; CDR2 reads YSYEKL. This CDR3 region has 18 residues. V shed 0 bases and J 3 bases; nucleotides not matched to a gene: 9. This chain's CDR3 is CASSQDFGASGSTDTQYF. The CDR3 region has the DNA TGCGCCAGCAGCCAAGATTTCGGGGCTAGCGGGAGTACAGATACGCAGTATTTT.

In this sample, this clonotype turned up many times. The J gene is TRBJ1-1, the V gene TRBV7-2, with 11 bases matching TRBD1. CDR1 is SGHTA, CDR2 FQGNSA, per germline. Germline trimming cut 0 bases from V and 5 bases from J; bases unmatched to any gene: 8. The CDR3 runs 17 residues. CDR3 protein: CASSLADRGRRETEAFF. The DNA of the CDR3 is TGTGCCAGCAGCTTAGCGGACAGGGGGCGGCGAGAGACTGAAGCTTTCTTT.

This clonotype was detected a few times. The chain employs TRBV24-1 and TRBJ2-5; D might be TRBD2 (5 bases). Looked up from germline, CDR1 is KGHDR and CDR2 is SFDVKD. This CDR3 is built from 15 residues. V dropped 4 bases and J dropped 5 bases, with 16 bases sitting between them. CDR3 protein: CATSESAARRETQYF. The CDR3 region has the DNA TGTGCCACCAGTGAATCAGCGGCGCGGCGGGAGACCCAGTACTTC.

The CDR3 protein is CASSLKLGENIQYF. The CDR3 nucleotides read TGTGCCAGCAGCCTAAAATTGGGGGAGAACATTCAGTACTTC. The chain uses TRBV5-4 and TRBJ2-4; D is possibly TRBD1 or TRBD2 (5 bases each). The V end was cut by 4 bases, the J end by 7 bases, with 15 bases between. From germline, CDR1 is SGHNT and CDR2 YYREEE (reference sequence). The CDR3 covers 14 residues.

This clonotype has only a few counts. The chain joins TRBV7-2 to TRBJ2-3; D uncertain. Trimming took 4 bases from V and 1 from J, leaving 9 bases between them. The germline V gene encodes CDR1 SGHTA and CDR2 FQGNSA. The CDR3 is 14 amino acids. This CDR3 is CASSSQSGTDTQYF. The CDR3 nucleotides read TGTGCCAGCAGCTCGCAAAGCGGCACAGATACGCAGTATTTT.

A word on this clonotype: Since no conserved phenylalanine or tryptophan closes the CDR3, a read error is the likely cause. The CDR3 sequence is CASSLSRGSPNYGYTV. CDR3 nucleotides: TGTGCCAGCAGTTTATCGAGGGGGTCCCCTAACTATGGCTACACCGTC. V is TRBV27 and J is TRBJ1-2; D is possibly TRBD1 (6 bases). CDR1 is MNHEY, CDR2 SMNVEV, per germline (reference sequence). The germline V and J ends were trimmed by 0 bases and 0 bases, with 11 bases remaining between them. CDR3 length: 16 amino acids.